This T cell receptor (beta chain) was retrieved from a study of T cells after yellow fever vaccination. The V gene's germline CDR1 is MNHEY and CDR2 SMNVEV (reference sequence). V was pared by 5 bases and J by 7 bases, with 15 bases of the junction left unmatched. The CDR3 is 16 residues long. Using its own MiXCR run on the 5' RACE reads, TCRdb lists one record per CDR3 protein. The sample carries 450,000 to 600,000 distinct CDR3 sequences, about 13% recorded once. The rearrangement uses TRBV27 and TRBJ2-5, with 8 bases matching TRBD2. The sample consisted of PBMCs, taken on the day of the yellow fever booster vaccination. The TCR originated in a man in his thirties or forties who received the YFV17D yellow fever vaccine. CDR3 sequence: CASSDWAEAGVGTQYF. CDR3 nucleotide sequence: TGTGCCAGCAGTGATTGGGCGGAAGCGGGGGTGGGGACCCAGTACTTC.